A single T cell receptor beta chain is shown here with its context. The sample holds one count of this clone. Its antigen remains unidentified. No base-level quality is on record; no much larger clone is a single base apart. Libraries were built with the immunoSEQ multiplex PCR assay. The table was pulled from immuneACCESS by TCRdb, which kept in-frame rearrangements only. Such tables lose some clones; where checked, under half of the loss comes from unresolved V genes, and the rest has no known cause. For this sample the table gives nearly 70,000 clones, of which roughly nine tenths were detected only once. Roughly 0.4% of the sample is taken by the ten largest. The data belong to a study of technical replicates of blood from a handful of donors (dated by TCRdb to the late 2010s). The CDR3 contains 14 residues, cysteine and phenylalanine counted. Just CDR3 DNA is preserved here, 42 bases in frame from base 1. Reading the germline V gene (reference sequence) gives CDR1 MNHEY and CDR2 SMNVEV. Cut back by 3 bases and 4 bases, the V and J ends lie 12 bases apart.

The specimen sequenced was T cells isolated from PBMCs. The chain was built from TRBV27 and TRBJ1-1; the D gene cannot be named for sure. The sequence came from a human donor in good health. The DNA reads TGTGCCAGCAGTTTCATGGGAGCGGGCACTGAAGCTTTCTTT. This sequence encodes CASSFMGAGTEAFF.